This TCR beta chain is from a study of blood T cell repertoires in COVID-19. For the study at large: Sites in the United States, Italy and Spain provided acute and convalescent COVID-19 samples. T cells, B-cell-depleted T cells, or PBMCs supplied cDNA or gDNA.

Germline V gives CDR1 SGHDN, CDR2 FVKESK. The CDR3 is made up of 13 amino acids. Trimming pared 1 base from V and 3 bases from J, leaving 4 bases between. Original methodology: Amplified reference gene primers provided the basis for estimating nucleated cell counts. Sequenced by immunoSEQ multiplex PCR; TCRdb stores in-frame clones only, minus some. V and J calls and clone size are copied from that table; D and trimming were computed from the DNA. The sample contains roughly 300,000 clones, 88% of which appear only once. This clone has ten or more counts. Additional DNA sequences in this sample encode the identical CDR3.

The V gene is TRBV14, the J gene TRBJ1-5; D unclear. Sequenced input: peripheral blood. The source of this sequence is a young man with active or convalescent COVID-19. CDR3 in amino acids: CASSQGPNQPQHF. In nucleotides, the CDR3 is TGTGCCAGCAGCCAAGGGCCCAATCAGCCCCAGCATTTT.